This entry lists 24 T cell receptor beta chains sequenced from one sample in a study of technical replicates of blood from several donors. Only in-frame clones appear in the TCRdb table, and some are missing; sequencing was by immunoSEQ multiplex PCR. The data show approximately 80,000 clones, with roughly 90% seen just once and just under 0.25% held by the top ten. The material sequenced was T cells isolated from PBMCs. The receptors were gathered from a human donor in good health.

CDR3 region: CATSLNEGGNYGYTF. The CDR3 DNA reads as TGTGCCACCAGCCTGAATGAGGGGGGGAACTATGGCTACACCTTC. This chain connects TRBV15 to TRBJ1-2; tentatively, D is TRBD1 (6 bases). The V and J ends lost 5 bases and 2 bases respectively, with 15 bases between them. The germline V gene encodes CDR1 LNHNV and CDR2 YYDKDF (reference sequence). CDR3 length: 15 amino acids.

The chain employs TRBV28 and TRBJ1-5; 7 bases fit TRBD1. The CDR3 length is 13 residues. CDR1 and CDR2 from the germline V gene are MDHEN and SYDVKM. Germline trimming cut 7 bases from V and 5 bases from J; bases unmatched to any gene: 5. CDR3 region: CASNWDSDQPQHF. CDR3 sequence (DNA): TGTGCCAGCAACTGGGACAGCGATCAGCCCCAGCATTTT.

The chain has TRBV7-9 and TRBJ1-2, with 12 bases identical to TRBD1. J was trimmed by 7 bases and V by 5 bases; bases with no gene match: 11. Germline V gives CDR1 SEHNR, CDR2 FQNEAQ (reference sequence). The CDR3 is 16 residues long. The CDR3 region is CASSTTPGQGAGGYTF. DNA of the CDR3: TGTGCCAGCAGCACGACACCGGGACAGGGGGCCGGTGGCTACACCTTC. Supplemented by reference TRBV7-9 and TRBJ1-2, the full variable domain reads DTGVSQNPRHKITKRGQNVTFRCDPISEHNRLYWYRQTLGQGPEFLTYFQNEAQLEKSRLLSDRFSAERPKGSFSTLEIQRTEQGDSAMYLCASSTTPGQGAGGYTFGSGTRLTVV.

The J gene is TRBJ1-2, the V gene TRBV11-3; the D gene is possibly TRBD1 (5 bases). The CDR3 extends over 15 amino acids. V lost 5 bases and J 3 bases, leaving 16 bases between the germline ends. In germline, CDR1 is SGHNT, CDR2 YENEEA. CDR3 region: CASSGGAGMHYGYTF. The DNA of the CDR3 is TGTGCCAGCAGCGGAGGGGCAGGGATGCACTATGGCTACACCTTC.

About this clone: Its ends do not fully match the called genes, so a read error is possible. The J gene is TRBJ2-2, the V gene TRBV7-9, with D possibly matching TRBD2 (5 bases). The CDR3 runs to 12 residues. The germline V gene has CDR1 SEHNR and CDR2 FQNEAQ (reference sequence). The CDR3 protein is CASSLVVGELFF. DNA for the CDR3: TGTGCCAGCAGCTTAGTTGTTGGGGAGTTGTTTTTT.

As DNA, the CDR3 is TGTGCCAGCCCGAATAACGAGGGACAGGAAGCTTTCTTT. Its protein is CASPNNEGQEAFF. The V and J genes are TRBV2 and TRBJ1-1; 7 bases map to TRBD1. This CDR3 region has 13 residues. With 8 bases clipped from V and 8 bases from J, the junction kept 11 bases outside the gene matches. Germline CDR1 reads SNHLY; CDR2 reads FYNNEI. The whole variable domain, filled in from reference TRBV2 and TRBJ1-1, reads EPEVTQTPSHQVTQMGQEVILRCVPISNHLYFYWYRQILGQKVEFLVSFYNNEISEKSEIFDDQFSVERPDGSNFTLKIRSTKLEDSAMYFCASPNNEGQEAFFGQGTRLTVV.

The chain carries TRBV11-2 and TRBJ1-1; D remains ambiguous. CDR1 and CDR2 (germline): SGHAT, FQNNGV. The CDR3 covers 11 residues. V was cut by 2 bases and J by 6 bases, with 4 bases left in between. CDR3 loop: CASSLLAEAFF. The DNA of the CDR3 is TGTGCCAGCAGCTTACTTGCTGAAGCTTTCTTT.

In DNA form, the CDR3 reads TGTGCCAGCAGCCTCCGGGGGAGCTACGAGCAGTACTTC. Its protein product is CASSLRGSYEQYF. The J gene is TRBJ2-7, the V gene TRBV2; weak D call: TRBD2 (6 bases). Germline CDR1 SNHLY, CDR2 FYNNEI. V was clipped by 6 bases and J by 3 bases, with 12 bases between them. The CDR3 contains 13 residues.

CDR3 in amino acids: CASSELGRAHSPLHF. DNA for the CDR3: TGTGCCAGTAGTGAGTTGGGCAGGGCTCATTCACCCCTCCACTTT. The V and J genes are TRBV19 and TRBJ1-6, with D maybe TRBD1 (5 bases). CDR1 and CDR2 (germline): LNHDA, SQIVND (reference sequence). This CDR3 contains 15 residues. Trimming pared 5 bases from V and 8 bases from J, leaving 16 bases between.

The chain has TRBV28 and TRBJ2-1, with 10 bases aligning to TRBD2. The CDR3 contains 16 residues. Germline assignment: CDR1 MDHEN and CDR2 SYDVKM. J was trimmed by 4 bases and V by 5 bases; bases with no gene match: 8. CDR3 coding DNA: TGTGCCAGCAGTGAAGCAGCGGGAGGGGTATACAATGAGCAGTTCTTC. Translation gives CASSEAAGGVYNEQFF. Full variable domain (outside the CDR3, taken from reference TRBV28 and TRBJ2-1): DVKVTQSSRYLVKRTGEKVFLECVQDMDHENMFWYRQDPGLGLRLIYFSYDVKMKEKGDIPEGYSVSREKKERFSLILESASTNQTSMYLCASSEAAGGVYNEQFFGPGTRLTVL.

The V gene is TRBV27, the J gene TRBJ2-1; 14 bases match TRBD2. The CDR3 runs to 16 residues. J lost 7 bases, V lost 5 bases, and 7 bases had no gene match. Germline V gives CDR1 MNHEY, CDR2 SMNVEV (reference sequence). The CDR3 bases are TGTGCCAGCAGTACCCGACTAGCGGGGGGGATAAATGAGCAGTTCTTC. Encoded protein: CASSTRLAGGINEQFF.

This chain joins TRBV11-3 and TRBJ2-1; D not resolved. The CDR3 is made up of 13 amino acids. Trimming cost V 4 bases and J 0 bases, with 4 bases left between them. Germline V gene sequence: CDR1 SGHNT, CDR2 YENEEA. The CDR3 DNA reads TGTGCCAGCAGCTCCTTCTCCTACAATGAGCAGTTCTTC. Its protein product is CASSSFSYNEQFF.

This chain uses TRBV27 with TRBJ2-5, with TRBD2 matching 8 bases. The CDR3 extends over 15 amino acids. Germline lookup yields CDR1 MNHEY and CDR2 SMNVEV (reference sequence). J gave up 4 bases and V 3 bases, and 7 bases lay outside the gene matches. The CDR3 region is CASSLDSGIGETQYF. The CDR3 nucleotides read TGTGCCAGCAGTTTGGATAGCGGGATAGGAGAGACCCAGTACTTC.

This chain links TRBV5-1 with TRBJ1-1; maybe TRBD1 (6 bases). Trimming removed 0 bases at V and 5 bases at J, with 8 bases between. From germline, CDR1 is SGHRS and CDR2 YFSETQ. The CDR3 runs to 13 residues. The CDR3 coding sequence is TGCGCCAGCAGCTTGGAAAGGGGGACTGAAGCTTTCTTT. This encodes CASSLERGTEAFF.

The V call is TRBV18, the J call TRBJ1-3; maybe TRBD1 (6 bases). Germline V gene lookup returns CDR1 KGHSH and CDR2 LQKENI. This CDR3 is built from 17 residues. The V end lost 6 bases, the J end lost 2 bases, and 20 bases lay between the germline ends. The DNA of the CDR3 is TGTGCCAGCTCTCTCCCCCTTACAGGGAGTCCTGGAAACACCATATATTTT. Translation: CASSLPLTGSPGNTIYF.

The chain uses TRBV5-1 and TRBJ2-7; 10 bases fit TRBD2. The CDR3 totals 15 residues. J lost 7 bases, V lost 0 bases, and 7 bases had no gene match. Germline CDR1 SGHRS, CDR2 YFSETQ. CDR3 protein: CASSLELAGVYEQYF. The CDR3 DNA sequence: TGCGCCAGCAGCTTGGAGCTAGCGGGGGTATATGAGCAGTACTTC.

The chain is built from TRBV28 and TRBJ2-7, with D possibly TRBD1 on 7 matching bases. From germline, CDR1 is MDHEN and CDR2 SYDVKM. Deletions cut 5 bases from V and 2 bases from J, with 19 bases between. The CDR3 has 16 residues. DNA of the CDR3: TGTGCCAGCAGTACTAGCCCGGTGGGACAGCCCTACGAGCAGTACTTC. As protein: CASSTSPVGQPYEQYF.

The chain combines TRBV7-2 with TRBJ2-7; TRBD2 aligns across 11 bases. CDR1 and CDR2 (germline): SGHTA, FQGNSA. The trim removed 0 bases at V and 7 bases at J, leaving 5 bases unmatched. The CDR3 has 15 residues. CDR3 DNA: TGTGCCAGCAGCTTAGCACTAGCGGGAGTGCGGGAGCAGTACTTC. This codes for CASSLALAGVREQYF.

This chain uses TRBV27 with TRBJ1-1; D is possibly TRBD1 (6 bases). Deletions cut 2 bases from V and 2 bases from J, with 12 bases between. The CDR3 runs to 15 residues. Per germline, CDR1 MNHEY and CDR2 SMNVEV (reference sequence). Here the CDR3 DNA reads TGTGCCAGCAGTTTAGCCCGGGGGGCAAACACTGAAGCTTTCTTT. It codes for CASSLARGANTEAFF.

For this clone: Its ends do not fully match the called genes, so a read error is possible. The chain uses TRBV7-2 and TRBJ2-7, with D unclear. The CDR3 length is 13 residues. The germline CDR1 and CDR2 sequences are SGHTA and FQGNSA. The chain's CDR3 is CASSLVAFSEPYF. The CDR3 coding sequence is TGTGCCAGCAGCTTAGTGGCCTTCTCGGAGCCGTACTTC. Full variable domain (rest looked up from reference TRBV7-2 and TRBJ2-7): GAGVSQSPSNKVTEKGKDVELRCDPISGHTALYWYRQSLGQGLEFLIYFQGNSAPDKSGLPSDRFSAERTGGSVSTLTIQRTQQEDSAVYLCASSLVAFSEPYFGPGTRLTVT.

This chain uses TRBV27 with TRBJ2-7; 9 nucleotides match TRBD2. The CDR3 is made up of 16 amino acids. V shed 2 bases, J shed 0 bases, and the junction held 5 bases outside the gene matches. Germline V CDR1 and CDR2: MNHEY, SMNVEV (reference sequence). CDR3 sequence: CASSLVAGANSYEQYF. CDR3 nucleotide sequence: TGTGCCAGCAGTTTAGTAGCGGGGGCAAACTCCTACGAGCAGTACTTC.

The chain has TRBV5-6 and TRBJ2-5; 8 bases align to TRBD2. CDR1 is SGHDT and CDR2 is YYEEEE in the germline V gene. V shed 2 bases and J 5 bases; nucleotides not matched to a gene: 11. The CDR3 sequence is 16 residues long. CDR3 DNA: TGTGCCAGCAGCTTACTATCGGGGGGGGCCGTGGAGACCCAGTACTTC. This translates into CASSLLSGGAVETQYF. The whole variable domain, filled in from reference TRBV5-6 and TRBJ2-5, reads DAGVTQSPTHLIKTRGQQVTLRCSPKSGHDTVSWYQQALGQGPQFIFQYYEEEERQRGNFPDRFSGHQFPNYSSELNVNALLLGDSALYLCASSLLSGGAVETQYFGPGTRLLVL.

V is TRBV10-1 and J is TRBJ1-5; perhaps TRBD1 as D (6 bases). CDR3 length equals 18 residues. The V and J ends lost 8 bases and 2 bases respectively, with 25 bases between them. Looked up from germline, CDR1 is WNHNN and CDR2 is SYGVQD (reference sequence). CDR3 DNA: TGCGCCAGCCTCCCGGGACAAGGGCATGAAACGGGCAATCAGCCCCAGCATTTT. Amino acids: CASLPGQGHETGNQPQHF.

In its sample, this clone was seen once. This chain joins TRBV5-1 and TRBJ1-1, with D tentatively TRBD1 (6 bases). From germline, CDR1 is SGHRS and CDR2 YFSETQ. V gave up 4 bases and J gave up 4 bases, with 11 bases separating them. The CDR3 is 13 amino acids. The CDR3 coding sequence is TGCGCCAGCAGCCAAACAGGGCGCACTGAAGCTTTCTTT. This gives the protein CASSQTGRTEAFF. The full variable domain, rest sourced from reference TRBV5-1 and TRBJ1-1, is KAGVTQTPRYLIKTRGQQVTLSCSPISGHRSVSWYQQTPGQGLQFLFEYFSETQRNKGNFPGRFSGRQFSNSRSEMNVSTLELGDSALYLCASSQTGRTEAFFGQGTRLTVV.